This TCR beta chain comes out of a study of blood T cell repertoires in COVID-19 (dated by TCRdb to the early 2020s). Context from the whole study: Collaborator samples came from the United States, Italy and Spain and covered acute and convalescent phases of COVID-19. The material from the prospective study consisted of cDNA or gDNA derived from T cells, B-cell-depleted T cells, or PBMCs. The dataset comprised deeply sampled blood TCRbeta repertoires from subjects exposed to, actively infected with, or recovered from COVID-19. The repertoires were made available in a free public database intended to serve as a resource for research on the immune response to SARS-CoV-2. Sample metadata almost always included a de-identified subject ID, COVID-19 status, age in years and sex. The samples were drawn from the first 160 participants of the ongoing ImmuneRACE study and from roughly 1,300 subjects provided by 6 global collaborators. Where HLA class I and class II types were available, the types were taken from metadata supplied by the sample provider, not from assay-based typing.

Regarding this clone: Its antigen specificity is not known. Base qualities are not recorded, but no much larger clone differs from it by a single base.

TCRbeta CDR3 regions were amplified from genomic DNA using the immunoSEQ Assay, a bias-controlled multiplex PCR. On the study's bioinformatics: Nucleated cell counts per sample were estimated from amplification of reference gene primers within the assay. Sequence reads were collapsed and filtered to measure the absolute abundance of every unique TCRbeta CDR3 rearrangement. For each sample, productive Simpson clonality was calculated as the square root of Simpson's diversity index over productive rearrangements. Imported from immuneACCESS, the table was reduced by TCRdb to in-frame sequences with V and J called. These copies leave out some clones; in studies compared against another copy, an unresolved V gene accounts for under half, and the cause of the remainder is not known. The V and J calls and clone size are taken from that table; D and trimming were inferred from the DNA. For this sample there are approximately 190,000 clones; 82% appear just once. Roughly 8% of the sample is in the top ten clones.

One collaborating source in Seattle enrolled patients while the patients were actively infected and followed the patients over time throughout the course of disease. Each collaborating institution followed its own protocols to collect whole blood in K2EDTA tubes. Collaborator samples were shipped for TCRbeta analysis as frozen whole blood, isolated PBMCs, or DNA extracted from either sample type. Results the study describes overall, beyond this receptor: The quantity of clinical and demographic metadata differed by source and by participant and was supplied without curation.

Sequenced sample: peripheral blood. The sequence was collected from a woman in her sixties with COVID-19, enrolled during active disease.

The CDR3 corresponds to CASSEDSNYGYTF. The DNA sequence is given as TGTGCCAGCAGCGAAGACAGTAACTATGGCTACACCTTC. Recombination joined TRBV11-2 with TRBJ1-2; tentative D gene TRBD1, with 5 bases matching. Looking up the germline V gene yields CDR1 SGHAT and CDR2 FQNNGV. V drops 5 bases and J drops 1 base, leaving 8 bases in between. Including cysteine and phenylalanine, the CDR3 has 13 amino acids. The DNA shown is the 39-base CDR3, in frame from base 1.